Below are 24 T cell receptor beta chains sequenced from a single sample in a study of blood T cell repertoires in COVID-19. Some clones are missing from TCRdb's copy, which holds only in-frame ones; the method was immunoSEQ multiplex PCR. The sample holds about 42,000 clones, 92% seen once. The sample taken for sequencing was peripheral blood. The source of these receptors is a man over 45 with active COVID-19.

This clone came up a few times. The chain joins TRBV6-1 to TRBJ1-6; D is undetermined. The germline CDR1 and CDR2 sequences are MNHNS and SASEGT. V shed 3 bases and J shed 2 bases, with 8 bases lying between them. This CDR3 is built from 15 residues. The CDR3 DNA sequence: TGTGCCAGCAGTGATGCGGCAGCCTATAATTCACCCCTCCACTTT. Amino acid sequence: CASSDAAAYNSPLHF.

This clone was seen only once. The J gene is TRBJ1-2, the V gene TRBV4-1; 7 bases agree with TRBD1. Germline assignment: CDR1 MGHRA and CDR2 YSYEKL. CDR3 length: 15 amino acids. The junction had 8 bases not matched to a gene; V was cut back by 0 bases and J by 7 bases. The CDR3 sequence is CASSQDGSAGGGYTF. As DNA, the CDR3 is TGCGCCAGCAGCCAAGATGGATCGGCAGGGGGTGGCTACACCTTC.

This clone showed up just a few times. The chain carries TRBV6-6 and TRBJ1-5; the D gene is possibly TRBD1 (6 bases). The CDR3 sequence is 16 residues long. Germline V gene sequence: CDR1 MNHNY, CDR2 SVGAGI (reference sequence). With 3 bases removed from V and 5 bases from J, the gap between germline ends came to 17 bases. The CDR3 DNA reads TGTGCCAGCAGTTATCCGGGGACACCAAGGGATCAGCCCCAGCATTTT. Amino acid sequence: CASSYPGTPRDQPQHF.

The J gene is TRBJ1-2, the V gene TRBV2; no firm D call. Germline CDR1 is SNHLY and CDR2 is FYNNEI. This CDR3 is 13 amino acids long. V lost 7 bases to trimming and J lost 5 bases, with 14 bases between them. CDR3 DNA: TGTGCCAGCAAGGACTTCCAACTTTATGGCTACACCTTC. Its translation: CASKDFQLYGYTF.

The chain links TRBV12-5 to TRBJ2-7, with D possibly matching TRBD2 (5 bases). This CDR3 has 18 amino acids. The ends were cut back, 4 bases at V and 5 bases at J, with 27 bases in the middle. Germline CDR1 is LGHNT and CDR2 is FRNRAP. As DNA, the CDR3 is TGTGCTAGTGGTTCCAACCCCACCGGCGGGCAGGCCCTCGACGAGCAGTACTTC. This gives the protein CASGSNPTGGQALDEQYF.

V gene TRBV5-1 combines with J gene TRBJ1-2; 8 bases map to TRBD1. V lost 5 bases to trimming and J lost 8 bases; unmatched junction nucleotides: 8. The germline V gene encodes CDR1 SGHRS and CDR2 YFSETQ. The length of the CDR3 is 13 residues. This CDR3 is CASSLGQGGGYTF. CDR3 nucleotides: TGCGCCAGCAGTCTTGGACAGGGAGGAGGCTACACCTTC.

The table lists this clone with a few counts. V and J are TRBV11-2 and TRBJ2-7, with D tentatively TRBD1 (6 bases). The CDR3 is made up of 15 amino acids. The germline V and J ends were trimmed by 6 bases and 6 bases, with 21 bases remaining between them. CDR1 is SGHAT, CDR2 FQNNGV, per germline. CDR3 in DNA: TGTGCCAGCAGACCCCTACAGGGAGTCGCGAGCGAGCAGTACTTC. This translates into CASRPLQGVASEQYF.

The chain employs TRBV27 and TRBJ1-1; D remains ambiguous. The V gene's germline CDR1 is MNHEY and CDR2 SMNVEV (reference sequence). V dropped 3 bases and J dropped 3 bases, with 11 bases sitting between them. The CDR3 consists of 14 residues. Here the CDR3 reads CASSFRGFHTEAFF. DNA of the CDR3: TGTGCCAGCAGTTTCCGAGGGTTCCACACTGAAGCTTTCTTT.

This sequence joins TRBV29-1 and TRBJ1-2; TRBD1 matches 8 bases. The CDR3 sequence is 12 residues long. The junction had 5 bases not matched to a gene; V was cut back by 5 bases and J by 6 bases. CDR1 and CDR2 (germline): SQVTM, ANQGSEA. This CDR3 reads CSVQGALDGYTF. CDR3 coding DNA: TGCAGCGTTCAGGGGGCCCTCGATGGCTACACCTTC.

The J gene is TRBJ2-2, the V gene TRBV11-3, with 11 bases lining up with TRBD2. The CDR3 contains 17 residues. Unmatched junction bases numbered 9, after V lost 5 bases and J lost 4 bases. The germline V gene has CDR1 SGHNT and CDR2 YENEEA. This CDR3 reads CASSPTSGNLITGELFF. DNA of the CDR3: TGTGCCAGCAGCCCGACTAGCGGGAATCTTATCACCGGGGAGCTGTTTTTT.

The genes are TRBV28 and TRBJ1-2, with 10 nucleotides matching TRBD1. The CDR3 loop spans 15 amino acids. The J segment lost 6 bases and the V segment lost 2 bases, leaving 6 bases of the junction unmatched. Germline-derived CDR1 and CDR2 are MDHEN and SYDVKM. The CDR3 region has the DNA TGTGCCAGCAGTTTACCCTTCGGGACAGGGGATGGCTACACCTTC. As protein: CASSLPFGTGDGYTF.

This clone has just one count. V usage is TRBV14 and J usage is TRBJ2-5, with TRBD1 identical over 7 bases. V shed 4 bases, J shed 3 bases, and the junction held 5 bases outside the gene matches. The CDR3 runs to 14 residues. Germline V lookup: CDR1 SGHDN, CDR2 FVKESK. The CDR3 protein is CASSLLGTEETQYF. The CDR3 DNA sequence: TGTGCCAGCAGCCTTCTAGGGACAGAAGAGACCCAGTACTTC.

This rearrangement joins TRBV29-1 to TRBJ2-7; possibly TRBD2 for D (5 bases). Trimming pared 8 bases from V and 0 bases from J, leaving 8 bases between. The CDR3 totals 11 residues. The V gene's germline CDR1 is SQVTM and CDR2 ANQGSEA. The chain's CDR3 is CSISGSYEQYF. The CDR3 DNA follows: TGCAGCATAAGCGGCTCCTACGAGCAGTACTTC.

The rearrangement links TRBV5-4 to TRBJ2-7; D is uncertain. Germline lookup yields CDR1 SGHNT and CDR2 YYREEE (reference sequence). Trimming left V 4 bases short and J 6 bases short, with 14 bases between. The CDR3 contains 13 residues. This CDR3 reads CASSRQRIPEQYF. DNA of the CDR3: TGTGCCAGCAGCCGGCAGCGCATCCCCGAGCAGTACTTC.

The rearrangement links TRBV21-1 to TRBJ2-1; the table's D call, TRBD2, was not checked against the DNA. TRBV21-1 is tagged as a pseudogene. The CDR3 is 15 residues long. The CDR3 DNA sequence: TGTGCCAGCAGCAAAGGGGGGGTACGGTACAATGAGCAGTTCTTC. It encodes CASSKGGVRYNEQFF.

This clone has just a few counts. This chain's CDR3 is CASSVGVSGIGEQYF. CDR3 bases: TGTGCCAGCAGCGTAGGTGTTAGCGGGATCGGCGAGCAGTACTTC. J is TRBJ2-7 and V is TRBV9; TRBD2 matches at 8 bases. V shed 0 bases, J shed 6 bases, and the junction held 8 bases outside the gene matches. Germline assignment: CDR1 SGDLS and CDR2 YYNGEE. This CDR3 contains 15 residues.

This clone was observed once. This chain links TRBV19 with TRBJ2-7; D might be TRBD2 (7 bases). Per the germline V gene, CDR1 is LNHDA and CDR2 is SQIVND (reference sequence). The CDR3 runs to 15 residues. The germline V and J ends were trimmed by 0 bases and 6 bases, with 15 bases remaining between them. The CDR3 region is CASSIDGGGVREQYF. In DNA, the CDR3 is TGTGCCAGTAGTATAGATGGAGGGGGGGTACGCGAGCAGTACTTC.

The chain has TRBV9 and TRBJ2-5; TRBD2 agrees at 8 bases. The CDR3 consists of 17 residues. The germline V gene encodes CDR1 SGDLS and CDR2 YYNGEE. V dropped 0 bases and J dropped 4; count of bases not matched to a gene: 11. The CDR3 DNA reads as TGTGCCAGCAGCGTAGGGCCCCTCGGGCTAGCGGGAGAGACCCAGTACTTC. This codes for CASSVGPLGLAGETQYF.

The chain recombines TRBV28 with TRBJ2-6; unclear D gene. Germline CDR1 is MDHEN and CDR2 is SYDVKM. V was cut by 6 bases and J by 4 bases, with 16 bases left in between. This CDR3 is built from 16 residues. The CDR3 spells CASSPPSTAGANVLTF. The CDR3 DNA reads TGTGCCAGCAGCCCTCCCAGTACAGCCGGGGCCAACGTCCTGACTTTC.

The chain is built from TRBV5-1 and TRBJ1-4, with D perhaps TRBD1 (6 bases). This CDR3 spans 15 amino acids. Trimming pared 0 bases from V and 3 bases from J, leaving 9 bases between. Germline CDR1 is SGHRS and CDR2 is YFSETQ. CDR3 DNA: TGCGCCAGCAGCTTGGTGGGGGCATCTAATGAAAAACTGTTTTTT. It encodes CASSLVGASNEKLFF.

This rearrangement joins TRBV28 to TRBJ1-5; weak D call: TRBD1 (6 bases). This CDR3 is 17 amino acids long. Per germline, CDR1 MDHEN and CDR2 SYDVKM. The V and J ends lost 5 bases and 0 bases respectively, with 17 bases between them. The CDR3 reads CASSILGGAVSNQPQHF. CDR3 nucleotide sequence: TGTGCCAGCAGTATTCTTGGGGGGGCGGTTAGCAATCAGCCCCAGCATTTT.

The chain combines TRBV4-2 with TRBJ1-3; the D gene is possibly TRBD1 (5 bases). This CDR3 region has 16 residues. The V gene's germline CDR1 is LGHNA and CDR2 YNFKEQ. The V end lost 2 bases, the J end lost 2 bases, and 13 bases lay between the germline ends. The CDR3 here is CASSQQIQETGNTIYF. In nucleotides, the CDR3 is TGTGCCAGCAGCCAACAGATACAGGAGACTGGAAACACCATATATTTT.

V and J are TRBV6-2 or TRBV6-3 and TRBJ1-1; D is unclear. The germline gives CDR1 MNHEY, CDR2 SVGEGT. The CDR3 loop spans 14 amino acids. V gave up 0 bases and J gave up 7 bases, with 12 bases separating them. The chain's CDR3 is CASSYSMGNREAFF. CDR3 bases: TGTGCCAGCAGTTACTCGATGGGCAACCGTGAAGCTTTCTTT.

The chain uses TRBV9 and TRBJ2-3, with unresolved D. CDR3 length equals 14 residues. Germline CDR1 SGDLS, CDR2 YYNGEE. The V end was cut by 0 bases, the J end by 0 bases, with 5 bases between. CDR3 in amino acids: CASSVAQSTDTQYF. The CDR3 DNA sequence: TGTGCCAGCAGCGTAGCTCAGAGCACAGATACGCAGTATTTT. The whole variable domain, filled in from reference TRBV9 and TRBJ2-3, reads DSGVTQTPKHLITATGQRVTLRCSPRSGDLSVYWYQQSLDQGLQFLIQYYNGEERAKGNILERFSAQQFPDLHSELNLSSLELGDSALYFCASSVAQSTDTQYFGPGTRLTVL.